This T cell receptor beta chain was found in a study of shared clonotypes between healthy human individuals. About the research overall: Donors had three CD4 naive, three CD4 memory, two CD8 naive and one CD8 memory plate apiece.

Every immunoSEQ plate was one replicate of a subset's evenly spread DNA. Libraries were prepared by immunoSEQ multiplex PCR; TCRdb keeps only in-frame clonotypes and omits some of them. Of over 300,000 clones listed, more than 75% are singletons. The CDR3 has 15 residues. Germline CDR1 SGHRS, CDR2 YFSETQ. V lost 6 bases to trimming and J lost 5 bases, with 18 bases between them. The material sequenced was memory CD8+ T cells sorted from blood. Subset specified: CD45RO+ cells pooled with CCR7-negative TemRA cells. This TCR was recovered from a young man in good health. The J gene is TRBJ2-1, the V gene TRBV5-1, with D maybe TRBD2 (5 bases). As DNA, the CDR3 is TGCGCCAGCAACCTCGGGGTATCTCTCCACAATGAGCAGTTCTTC. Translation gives CASNLGVSLHNEQFF.